This TCR beta chain was identified during a study of blood T cells in healthy people across ages. This clonotype was recorded a few times. What it binds is not known. This CDR3 is built from 14 residues. CDR1 and CDR2 from the germline V gene are DFQATT and SNEGSKA (reference sequence). The trim removed 3 bases at V and 1 base at J, leaving 4 bases unmatched. Study results and caveats: Roughly linearly, TCR beta diversity per million T cells fell as age increased.

It was with a sample-barcoded 5' primer and a J-beta primer mix that a second PCR of roughly 6 to 12 cycles was run. TCRdb redid the calling of the 5' RACE reads with MiXCR, one entry per CDR3 protein. In the table there are 1.4 million or so distinct CDR3 sequences, 40% to 45% of which are singletons. This clonotype was sampled from a woman in her late teens or twenties in good health. This chain joins TRBV20-1 and TRBJ2-3; 7 bases map to TRBD2. Sequenced input: blood. For the CDR3, the DNA is TGCAGTGCTAGTAGACTAGCTCGCACAGATACGCAGTATTTT. Residues: CSASRLARTDTQYF.